The rows below give T cell receptor beta chains drawn from one sample of a study of beta chain features in type 1 diabetes. Profiling relied on immunoSEQ multiplex PCR, and the TCRdb table lists in-frame clones only, not all of them. This sample carries 350,000 or so clones, around a fifth of them seen once, and the ten largest clones take under 0.055%. Sequenced sample: naive CD4+ T cells from blood. These TCRs come from a woman younger than 35 in good health. Each CDR3 is given without its conserved first and last residue.

CDR3: ASSRGTRGEKLF; V: TRBV5-1; J: TRBJ1-4
CDR3: ACKRDIGHEQY; V: TRBV30; J: TRBJ2-7
CDR3: ASSLAPGTSGGLQETQY; V: TRBV11-2; J: TRBJ2-5
CDR3: ASSAGAGPYTDTQY; V: TRBV6-1; J: TRBJ2-3
CDR3: ASSPYPSSYEQY; V: TRBV9; J: TRBJ2-7
CDR3: ASSRDRGYEQY; V: TRBV19; J: TRBJ2-7
CDR3: ASSLGGARAWTGELF; V: TRBV13; J: TRBJ2-2
CDR3: SVVRGSGGNEQY; V: TRBV29-1; J: TRBJ2-7
CDR3: ARTDRGQGTQY; V: TRBV30; J: TRBJ2-5
CDR3: ASSLAQDLYGYT; V: TRBV7-8; J: TRBJ1-2
CDR3: ASSLLETQY; V: TRBV2; J: TRBJ2-5
CDR3: ASSPRTLNTGELF; V: TRBV9; J: TRBJ2-2
CDR3: ASSPFGSTYEQY; V: TRBV14; J: TRBJ2-7
CDR3: ASSDARDRVNGYT; V: TRBV7-9; J: TRBJ1-2
CDR3: ASSLTGTGRETQY; V: TRBV7-3; J: TRBJ2-5
CDR3: ASSPGRVYEQY; V: TRBV7-2; J: TRBJ2-7
CDR3: ASSSGLAGDNEQF; V: TRBV7-9; J: TRBJ2-1
CDR3: ASSLGSGGPSTDTQY; V: TRBV5-1; J: TRBJ2-3
CDR3: ASSLVYRDTQY; V: TRBV11-2; J: TRBJ2-3
CDR3: ASSLGQADYEQY; V: TRBV5-1; J: TRBJ2-7
CDR3: ASSGHRGSNQPQH; V: TRBV9; J: TRBJ1-5
CDR3: ATSREKGLGLYEQY; V: TRBV15; J: TRBJ2-7
CDR3: ASSQDLIILRQNQPQH; V: TRBV4-2; J: TRBJ1-5
CDR3: ASSYPDQPQH; V: TRBV7-2; J: TRBJ1-5
CDR3: ASSTPVNTEAF; V: TRBV7-2; J: TRBJ1-1
CDR3: ATSRDNWGYT; V: TRBV15; J: TRBJ1-2
CDR3: ATSRDLHREDEKLF; V: TRBV15; J: TRBJ1-4
CDR3: ASSFTGLSTDTQY; V: TRBV5-6; J: TRBJ2-3
CDR3: ASSLRDRTYEQY; V: TRBV18; J: TRBJ2-7
CDR3: ASSLAEGIQY; V: TRBV5-1; J: TRBJ2-4
CDR3: ASSDSGEQF; V: TRBV2; J: TRBJ2-1
CDR3: ASSEGPIQY; V: TRBV6-5; J: TRBJ2-4
CDR3: ASSYQGARGTDTQY; V: TRBV6-5; J: TRBJ2-3
CDR3: ASSHPGQSSYNEQF; V: TRBV18; J: TRBJ2-1
CDR3: ASSLAGAINYGYT; V: TRBV27; J: TRBJ1-2
CDR3: ASSSVGGQTYYEQY; V: TRBV7-9; J: TRBJ2-7
CDR3: ATAPPGASEAF; V: TRBV15; J: TRBJ1-1
CDR3: ASSPYRESSYGYT; V: TRBV4-3; J: TRBJ1-2
CDR3: ARGTRRTYEQY; V: TRBV25-1; J: TRBJ2-7
CDR3: ASTGTGISGANVLT; V: TRBV19; J: TRBJ2-6
CDR3: ASGPPGQPYEQY; V: TRBV9; J: TRBJ2-7
CDR3: AWSPDRETRTEAF; V: TRBV30; J: TRBJ1-1
CDR3: ASSQDLQAGGPGGELF; V: TRBV4-2; J: TRBJ2-2
CDR3: AWSVGTGVNYGYT; V: TRBV30; J: TRBJ1-2
CDR3: ASQTPGSGELF; V: TRBV7-9; J: TRBJ2-2
CDR3: ASSVAGFTDTQY; V: TRBV9; J: TRBJ2-3
CDR3: ASSYSTGGVGELF; V: TRBV6-6; J: TRBJ2-2
CDR3: ASSHLRGSRDTQY; V: TRBV7-9; J: TRBJ2-3
CDR3: ASSRDRDNEQF; V: TRBV7-2; J: TRBJ2-1
CDR3: ASSIAGSTDTQY; V: TRBV19; J: TRBJ2-3
CDR3: ASSYSSIYGYT; V: TRBV6-5; J: TRBJ1-2
CDR3: ASSYTMNTEAF; V: TRBV9; J: TRBJ1-1
CDR3: ASSLRGLAGAPGANVLT; V: TRBV7-9; J: TRBJ2-6
CDR3: AWTSGRWGDTQY; V: TRBV30; J: TRBJ2-3